This entry concerns a single TCR beta chain. Data came from immunoSEQ multiplex PCR; TCRdb stores just in-frame clones and leaves some out. The sample includes about 69,000 clones, more than 70% of them seen just once. The sample is drawn from a study of early stage breast cancer tumors. On the study more broadly: Of some 17 invasive breast tumors, about a dozen were hormone receptor-positive, HER2-negative.

The V and J ends lost 4 bases and 5 bases, in that order; junction bases with no gene match: 8. The CDR3 sequence is 16 residues long. The V gene's germline CDR1 is SGHNT and CDR2 YYREEE (reference sequence). The chain carries TRBV5-4 and TRBJ2-1; 11 bases are a match to TRBD2. The clonotype originates from a person aged 40 to 49 with breast cancer. Sequencing was carried out using blood. The CDR3 bases are TGTGCCAGCAGCCGGACACTAGCGGGAGAAGACAATGAGCAGTTCTTC. Translating it yields CASSRTLAGEDNEQFF.